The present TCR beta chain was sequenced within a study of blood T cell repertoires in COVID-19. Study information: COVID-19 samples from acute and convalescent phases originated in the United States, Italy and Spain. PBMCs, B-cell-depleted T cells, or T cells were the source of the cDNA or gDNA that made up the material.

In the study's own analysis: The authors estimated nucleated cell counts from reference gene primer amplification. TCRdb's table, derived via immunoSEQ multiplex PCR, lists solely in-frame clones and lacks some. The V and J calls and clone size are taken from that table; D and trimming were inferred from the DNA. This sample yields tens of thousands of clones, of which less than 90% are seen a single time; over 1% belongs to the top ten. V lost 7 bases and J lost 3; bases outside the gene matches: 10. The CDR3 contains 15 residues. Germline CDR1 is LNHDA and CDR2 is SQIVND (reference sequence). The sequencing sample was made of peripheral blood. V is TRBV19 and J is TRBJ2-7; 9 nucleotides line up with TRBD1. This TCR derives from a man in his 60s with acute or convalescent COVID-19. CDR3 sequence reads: CASKTQDRGSYEQYF. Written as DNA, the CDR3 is TGTGCCAGTAAAACCCAGGACAGGGGAAGCTACGAGCAGTACTTC.